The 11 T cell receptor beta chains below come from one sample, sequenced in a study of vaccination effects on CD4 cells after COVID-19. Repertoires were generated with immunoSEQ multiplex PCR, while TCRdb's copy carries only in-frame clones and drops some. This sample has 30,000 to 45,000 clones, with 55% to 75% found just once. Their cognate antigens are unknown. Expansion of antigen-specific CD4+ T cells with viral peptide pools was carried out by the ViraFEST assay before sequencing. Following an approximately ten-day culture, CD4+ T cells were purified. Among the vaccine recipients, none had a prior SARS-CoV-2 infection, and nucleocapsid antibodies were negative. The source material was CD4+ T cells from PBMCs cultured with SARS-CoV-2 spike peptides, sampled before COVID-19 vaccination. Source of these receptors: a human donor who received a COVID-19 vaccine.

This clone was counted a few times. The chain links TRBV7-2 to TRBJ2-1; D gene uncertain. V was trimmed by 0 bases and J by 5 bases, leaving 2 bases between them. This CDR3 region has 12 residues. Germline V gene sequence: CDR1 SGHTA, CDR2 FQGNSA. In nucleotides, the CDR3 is TGTGCCAGCAGCTTAGCTCACAATGAGCAGTTCTTC. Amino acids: CASSLAHNEQFF.

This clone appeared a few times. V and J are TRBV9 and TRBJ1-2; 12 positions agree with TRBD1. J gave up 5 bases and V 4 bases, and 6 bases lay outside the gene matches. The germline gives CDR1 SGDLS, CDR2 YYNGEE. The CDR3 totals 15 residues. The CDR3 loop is CASSLGTGGWYGYTF. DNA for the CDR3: TGTGCCAGCAGCCTTGGGACAGGGGGCTGGTATGGCTACACCTTC.

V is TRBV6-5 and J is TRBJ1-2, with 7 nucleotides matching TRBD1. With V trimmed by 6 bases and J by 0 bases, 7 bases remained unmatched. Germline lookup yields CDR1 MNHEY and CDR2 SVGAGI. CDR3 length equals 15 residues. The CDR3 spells CASSATGLSNYGYTF. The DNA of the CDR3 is TGTGCCAGCAGCGCGACAGGGCTTTCTAACTATGGCTACACCTTC.

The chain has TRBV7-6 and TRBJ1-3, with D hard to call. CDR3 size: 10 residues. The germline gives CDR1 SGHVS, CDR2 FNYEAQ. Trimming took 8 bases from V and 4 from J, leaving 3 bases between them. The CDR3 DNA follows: TGTGCCAGCGGGGGAAACACCATATATTTT. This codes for CASGGNTIYF.

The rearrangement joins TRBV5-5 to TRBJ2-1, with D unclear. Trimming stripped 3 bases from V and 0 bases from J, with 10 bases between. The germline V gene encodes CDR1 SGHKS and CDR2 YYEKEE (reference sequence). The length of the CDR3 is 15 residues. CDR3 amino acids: CASSSEHRSYNEQFF. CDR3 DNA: TGTGCCAGCAGCTCCGAGCACCGCTCCTACAATGAGCAGTTCTTC.

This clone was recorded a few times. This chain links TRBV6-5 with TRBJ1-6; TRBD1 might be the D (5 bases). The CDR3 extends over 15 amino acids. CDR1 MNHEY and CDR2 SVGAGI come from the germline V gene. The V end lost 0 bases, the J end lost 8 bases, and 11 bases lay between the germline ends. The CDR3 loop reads CASSYSRDGDSPLHF. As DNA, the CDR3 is TGTGCCAGCAGTTACTCCAGGGACGGCGATTCACCCCTCCACTTT.

The CDR3 coding sequence is TGTGCCAGCAGTGATTCGGGCGTAGGTACGGTACCGCAGTACTTC. Its protein product is CASSDSGVGTVPQYF. The genes are TRBV2 and TRBJ2-7; D remains ambiguous. V lost 3 bases and J 9 bases, leaving 21 bases between the germline ends. CDR3 length: 15 amino acids. Germline CDR1 and CDR2: SNHLY and FYNNEI.

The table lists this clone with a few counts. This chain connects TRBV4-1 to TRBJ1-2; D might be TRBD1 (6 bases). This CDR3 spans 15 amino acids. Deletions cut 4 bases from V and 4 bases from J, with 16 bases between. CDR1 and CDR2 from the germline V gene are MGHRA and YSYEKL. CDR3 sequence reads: CASSPGQYGGYGYTF. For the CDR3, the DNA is TGCGCCAGCAGCCCTGGACAGTACGGCGGCTATGGCTACACCTTC.

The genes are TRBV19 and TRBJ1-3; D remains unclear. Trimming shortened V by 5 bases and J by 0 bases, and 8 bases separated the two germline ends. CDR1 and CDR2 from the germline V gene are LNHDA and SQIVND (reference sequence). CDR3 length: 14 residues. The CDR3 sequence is CASSLRASGNTIYF. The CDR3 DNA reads TGTGCCAGTAGTCTCCGCGCCTCTGGAAACACCATATATTTT.

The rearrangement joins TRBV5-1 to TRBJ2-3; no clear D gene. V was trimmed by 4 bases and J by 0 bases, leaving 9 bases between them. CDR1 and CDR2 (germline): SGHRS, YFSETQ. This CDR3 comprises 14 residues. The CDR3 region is CASSAQPSTDTQYF. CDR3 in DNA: TGCGCCAGCAGCGCACAGCCTAGCACAGATACGCAGTATTTT.

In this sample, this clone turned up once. CDR3 sequence (DNA): TGTGCCAGCAGCGGGACAGGGGGGATAGCCAAAAACATTCAGTACTTC. Translated, it gives CASSGTGGIAKNIQYF. The V and J genes are TRBV3-1 (or the pseudogene TRBV3-2) and TRBJ2-4; TRBD1 matches at 11 bases. The CDR3 sequence is 16 residues long. Germline CDR1 LGHDT, CDR2 YNNKEL (reference sequence). V lost 5 bases and J lost 0; bases outside the gene matches: 3.